The clone carrying this T cell receptor beta chain was found a few times. This record belongs to a study of low-dose radiotherapy and immunotherapy resistance in tumors. TRAV- and TRBV-specific primers, spanning alpha and beta chains, primed first-strand cDNA. The authors ran 15 to 25 PCR cycles to amplify TCRs with a constant-region primer and V-primer adapter. In TCRdb, the reads were re-called with MiXCR into one record per CDR3 protein. The sample comprises 70,000 to 95,000 distinct CDR3 sequences, 15% to 20% of which are singletons, and roughly 2.8% rests with the top ten. This sample's time point: before trial treatment. Sample: PBMCs, taken before treatment. The sequence was obtained from a male donor with prostate cancer.

The chain's CDR3 is CASSRRISGNTIYF. In DNA, the CDR3 is TGTGCCAGCAGCCGCAGAATTTCTGGAAACACCATATATTTT. J is TRBJ1-3 and V is TRBV14; D is unclear. V lost 4 bases and J lost 1, with 8 bases in between. This CDR3 is built from 14 residues. From germline, CDR1 is SGHDN and CDR2 FVKESK.